This TCR beta chain appears in the sequencing data of a study of T-cell memory formation after mild COVID-19. Broader study findings: The appearance of some responding clones in pre-infection memory suggested that cross-reactive memory joined. Contracting CD4+ clones lay largely in CM and EM, with CD8+ ones residing in EMRA. Nothing showed for sure that second-wave clones peaking on day 37 were SARS-CoV-2 specific.

5'RACE primed at constant segments yielded TCR alpha and TCR beta cDNA libraries bearing sample barcodes and UMIs. TCRdb processed the 5' RACE reads anew with MiXCR; each CDR3 protein has one entry. The top ten clones hold approximately 8.4% of a sample with about 560,000 distinct CDR3 sequences, roughly 21% of them seen once. The CDR3 loop spans 15 amino acids. Trimming removed 0 bases from V and 2 bases from J, with 11 bases in between. Germline CDR1 reads SGHRS; CDR2 reads YFSETQ. As regards this clonotype: Antigen unknown.

Material for sequencing was PBMCs or a T cell subset sorted from them (not recorded which). The chain links TRBV5-1 to TRBJ2-5; D may be TRBD1 (5 bases). The TCR comes from an adult woman who had mild COVID-19 (a few samples of this study predate the infection). Cell type and time point are not known. The CDR3 loop reads CASSLGLQGQETQYF. CDR3 nucleotide sequence: TGCGCCAGCAGCTTGGGTCTCCAGGGTCAAGAGACCCAGTACTTC.